The source of this TCR beta chain is a study of PD-L1 blockade in urothelial cancer. Study-wide context: Patients had received 0 to 3 prior chemotherapy regimens. Typically, measured as a median, blood samples had approximately 130,000 T cells.

Study-wide points: More expansion of tumor-associated blood clones, seen at 3 weeks, marked durable-benefit patients.

As regards this clone: Antigen unknown.

Germline CDR1 SEHNR, CDR2 FQNEAQ (reference sequence). V lost 5 bases and J 0 bases, leaving 14 bases between the germline ends. This CDR3 has 16 amino acids. Assay: immunoSEQ multiplex PCR; the TCRdb copy retains only in-frame clones and omits some. The sample includes about 43,000 clones, approximately 80% seen only once; the top ten take around 16%. Regarding time point: pretreatment peripheral blood. This specimen consisted of PBMCs, obtained around atezolizumab (anti-PD-L1) treatment. The genes are TRBV7-9 and TRBJ2-1; D is uncertain. This TCR was sampled from a man aged 60 to 75 with urothelial cancer. CDR3 coding DNA: TGTGCCAGCAGCACCCCGACTGCTAGCTCCTACAATGAGCAGTTCTTC. This translates into CASSTPTASSYNEQFF.